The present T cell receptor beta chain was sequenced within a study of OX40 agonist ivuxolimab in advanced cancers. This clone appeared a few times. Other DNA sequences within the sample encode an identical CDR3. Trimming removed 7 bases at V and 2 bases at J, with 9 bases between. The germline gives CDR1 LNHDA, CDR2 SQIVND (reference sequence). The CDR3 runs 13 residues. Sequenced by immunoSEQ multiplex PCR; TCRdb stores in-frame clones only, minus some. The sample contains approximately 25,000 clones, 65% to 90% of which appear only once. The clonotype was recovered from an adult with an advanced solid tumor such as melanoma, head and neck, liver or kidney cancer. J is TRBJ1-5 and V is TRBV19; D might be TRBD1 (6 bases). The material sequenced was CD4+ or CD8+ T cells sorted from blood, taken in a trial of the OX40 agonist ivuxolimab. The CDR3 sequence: CASTPGGNQPQHF. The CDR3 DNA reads TGTGCCAGTACCCCAGGGGGCAATCAGCCCCAGCATTTT.